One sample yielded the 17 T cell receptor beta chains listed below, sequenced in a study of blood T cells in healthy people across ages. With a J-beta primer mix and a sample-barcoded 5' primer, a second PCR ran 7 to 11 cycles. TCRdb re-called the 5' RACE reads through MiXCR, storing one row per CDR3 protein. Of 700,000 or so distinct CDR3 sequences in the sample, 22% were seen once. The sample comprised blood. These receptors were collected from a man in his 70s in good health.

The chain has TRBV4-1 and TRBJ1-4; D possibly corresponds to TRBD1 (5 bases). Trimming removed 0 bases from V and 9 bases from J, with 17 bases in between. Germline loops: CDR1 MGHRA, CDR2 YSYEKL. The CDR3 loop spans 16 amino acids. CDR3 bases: TGCGCCAGCAGCCAAGATCTGGCAGGGAACATCCAAAAACTGTTTTTT. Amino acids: CASSQDLAGNIQKLFF.

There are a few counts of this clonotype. CDR3 coding DNA: TGCAGTGCTACGGGACAGAACACAGATACGCAGTATTTT. It is translated as CSATGQNTDTQYF. This chain joins TRBV20-1 and TRBJ2-3, with TRBD1 identical over 7 bases. CDR3 length: 13 residues. Germline values: CDR1 DFQATT, CDR2 SNEGSKA (reference sequence). After removal of 4 bases from V and 2 bases from J, the junction contained 3 bases not matched to a gene.

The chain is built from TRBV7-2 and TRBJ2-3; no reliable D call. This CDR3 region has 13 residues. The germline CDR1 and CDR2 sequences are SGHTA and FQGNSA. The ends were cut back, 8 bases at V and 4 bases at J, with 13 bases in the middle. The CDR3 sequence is CASASLGPDTQYF. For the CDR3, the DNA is TGTGCCAGCGCCTCGCTTGGGCCAGATACGCAGTATTTT.

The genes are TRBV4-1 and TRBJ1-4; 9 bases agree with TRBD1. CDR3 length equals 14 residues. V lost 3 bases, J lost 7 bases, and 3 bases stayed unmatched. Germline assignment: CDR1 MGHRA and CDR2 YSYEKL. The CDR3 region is CASSQGQGAEKLFF. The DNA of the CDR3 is TGCGCCAGCAGCCAGGGACAGGGAGCTGAAAAACTGTTTTTT.

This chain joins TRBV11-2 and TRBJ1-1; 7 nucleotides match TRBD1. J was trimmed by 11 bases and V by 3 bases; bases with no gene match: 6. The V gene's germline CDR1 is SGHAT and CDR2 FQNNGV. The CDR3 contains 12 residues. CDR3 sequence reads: CASSFEGQLAFF. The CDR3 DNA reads TGTGCCAGCAGCTTCGAGGGACAGTTGGCTTTCTTT.

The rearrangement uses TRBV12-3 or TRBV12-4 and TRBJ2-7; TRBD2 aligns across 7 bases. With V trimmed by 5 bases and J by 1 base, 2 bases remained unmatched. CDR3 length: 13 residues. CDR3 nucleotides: TGTGCCAGCAGTCAGCGGGGATCCTACGAGCAGTACTTC. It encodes CASSQRGSYEQYF.

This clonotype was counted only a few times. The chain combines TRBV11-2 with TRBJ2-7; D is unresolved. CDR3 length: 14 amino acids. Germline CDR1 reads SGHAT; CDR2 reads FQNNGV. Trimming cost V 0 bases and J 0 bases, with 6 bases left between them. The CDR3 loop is CASSLDSNSYEQYV. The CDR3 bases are TGTGCCAGCAGCTTAGACAGCAACTCCTACGAGCAGTACGTC.

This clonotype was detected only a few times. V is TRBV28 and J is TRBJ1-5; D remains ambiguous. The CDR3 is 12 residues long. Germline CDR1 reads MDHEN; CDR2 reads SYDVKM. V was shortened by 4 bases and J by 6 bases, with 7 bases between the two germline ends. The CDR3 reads CASSSLIQPQHF. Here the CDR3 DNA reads TGTGCCAGCAGTTCCCTTATTCAGCCCCAGCATTTT. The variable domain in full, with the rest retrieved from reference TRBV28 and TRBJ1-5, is DVKVTQSSRYLVKRTGEKVFLECVQDMDHENMFWYRQDPGLGLRLIYFSYDVKMKEKGDIPEGYSVSREKKERFSLILESASTNQTSMYLCASSSLIQPQHFGDGTRLSIL.

CDR3 DNA sequence: TGTGCCAGGGGGCAACGGAGAGAGGACTACACCTTC. This sequence encodes CARGQRREDYTF. This rearrangement joins TRBV6-1 to TRBJ1-2; D is possibly TRBD1 (5 bases). V was cut by 9 bases and J by 10 bases, with 18 bases left in between. The CDR3 sequence is 12 residues long. CDR1 MNHNS and CDR2 SASEGT come from the germline V gene.

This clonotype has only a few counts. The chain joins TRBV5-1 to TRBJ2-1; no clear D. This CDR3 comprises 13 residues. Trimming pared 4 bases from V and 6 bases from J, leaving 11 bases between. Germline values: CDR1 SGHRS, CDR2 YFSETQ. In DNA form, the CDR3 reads TGCGCCAGCAGCCCCCTCCAGCGCAATGAGCAGTTCTTC. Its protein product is CASSPLQRNEQFF.

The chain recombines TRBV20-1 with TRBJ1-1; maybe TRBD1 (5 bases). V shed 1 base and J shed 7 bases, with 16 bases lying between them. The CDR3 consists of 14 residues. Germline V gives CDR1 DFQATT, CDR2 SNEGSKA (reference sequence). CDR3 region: CSARVAGPIGEAFF. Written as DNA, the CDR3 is TGCAGTGCTAGAGTCGCAGGGCCTATCGGTGAAGCTTTCTTT.

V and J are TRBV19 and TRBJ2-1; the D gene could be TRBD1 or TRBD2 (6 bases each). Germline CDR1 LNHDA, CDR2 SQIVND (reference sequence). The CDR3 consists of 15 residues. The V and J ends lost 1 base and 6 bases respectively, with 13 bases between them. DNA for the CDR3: TGTGCCAGTAGTATAGCTGGGGGGCAGGGCAATGAGCAGTTCTTC. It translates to CASSIAGGQGNEQFF.

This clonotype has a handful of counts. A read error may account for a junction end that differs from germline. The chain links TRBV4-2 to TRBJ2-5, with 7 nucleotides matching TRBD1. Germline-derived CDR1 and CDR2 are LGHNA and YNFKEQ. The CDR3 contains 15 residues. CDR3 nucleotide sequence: TGTGCCAGCAGCCAGATGACAGGGCTCCAAGGGACCCAGTACTTC. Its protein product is CASSQMTGLQGTQYF.

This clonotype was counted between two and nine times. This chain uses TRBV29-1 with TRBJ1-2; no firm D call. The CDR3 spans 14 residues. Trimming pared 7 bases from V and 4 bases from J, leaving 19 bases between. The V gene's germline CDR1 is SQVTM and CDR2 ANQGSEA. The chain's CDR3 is CSALLRRQGYGYTF. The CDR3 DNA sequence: TGCAGCGCCCTCCTTCGGAGACAAGGCTATGGCTACACCTTC.

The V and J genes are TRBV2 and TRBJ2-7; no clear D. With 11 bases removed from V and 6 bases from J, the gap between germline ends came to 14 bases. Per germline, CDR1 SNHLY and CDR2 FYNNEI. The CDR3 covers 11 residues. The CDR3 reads CASTTRTEQYV. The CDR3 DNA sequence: TGTGCCTCAACAACCAGGACCGAGCAGTACGTC.

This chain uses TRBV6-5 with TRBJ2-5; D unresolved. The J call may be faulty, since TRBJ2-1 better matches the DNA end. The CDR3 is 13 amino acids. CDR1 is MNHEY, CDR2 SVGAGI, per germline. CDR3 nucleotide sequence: TGTGCCAGCAGTTCTCCAGGCGCCAATGAGCAGTTCTTC. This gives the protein CASSSPGANEQFF.

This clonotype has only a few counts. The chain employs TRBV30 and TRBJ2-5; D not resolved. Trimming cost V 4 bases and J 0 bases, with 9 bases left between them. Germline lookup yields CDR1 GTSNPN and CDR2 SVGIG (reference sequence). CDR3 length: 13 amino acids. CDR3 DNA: TGTGCCTGGATATCAGACGACCAAGAGACCCAGTACTTC. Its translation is CAWISDDQETQYF.